This T cell receptor (beta chain) was captured in a study of beta chain features in type 1 diabetes. The table lists this clone with a few counts. V was pared by 5 bases and J by 7 bases, with 13 bases between. The CDR3 extends over 13 amino acids. Germline V gene lookup returns CDR1 SGHRS and CDR2 YFSETQ. cDNA synthesis used the whole RNA isolate, giving expressed TCRB sequences. The table came from immunoSEQ multiplex PCR; TCRdb's copy has only in-frame clones and leaves some out. The sample records under 800,000 clones, around 15% being singletons. The sample consisted of naive CD4+ T cells from blood. This TCR derives from a man between 18 and 29 years old in good health. The chain couples TRBV5-1 to TRBJ2-1, with D perhaps matching TRBD1 (6 bases). The CDR3 spells CASRVTGKNEQFF. In DNA, the CDR3 is TGCGCCAGCAGGGTTACAGGGAAAAATGAGCAGTTCTTC.